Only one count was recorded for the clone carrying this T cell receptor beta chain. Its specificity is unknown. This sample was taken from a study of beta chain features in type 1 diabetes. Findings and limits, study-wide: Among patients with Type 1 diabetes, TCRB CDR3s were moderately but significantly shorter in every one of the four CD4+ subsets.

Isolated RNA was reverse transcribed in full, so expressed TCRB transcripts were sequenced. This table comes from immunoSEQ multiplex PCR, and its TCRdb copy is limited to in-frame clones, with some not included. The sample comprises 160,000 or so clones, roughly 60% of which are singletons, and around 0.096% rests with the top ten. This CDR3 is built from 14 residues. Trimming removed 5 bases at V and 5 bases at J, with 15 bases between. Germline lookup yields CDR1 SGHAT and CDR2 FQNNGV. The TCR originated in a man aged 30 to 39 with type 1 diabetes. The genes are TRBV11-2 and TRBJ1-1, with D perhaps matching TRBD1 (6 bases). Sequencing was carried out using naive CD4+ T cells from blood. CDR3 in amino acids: CASSQFEGETEAFF. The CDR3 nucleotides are TGTGCCAGCAGCCAATTCGAGGGGGAGACTGAAGCTTTCTTT.